One sample yielded the 20 T cell receptor beta chains listed below, sequenced in a study of cytomegalovirus exposure and HLA in healthy donors. 60 Vbeta and 13 Jbeta primers were used in PCR. TCRdb's table, derived via immunoSEQ multiplex PCR, lists solely in-frame clones and lacks some. The sample's table shows about 54,000 clones. Input material: PBMCs. The receptors were sampled from a woman between 40 and 55 years old in good health and CMV-seronegative.

This chain uses TRBV14 with TRBJ1-6; D ambiguous. The CDR3 is 16 amino acids. Germline V lookup: CDR1 SGHDN, CDR2 FVKESK. The ends were cut back, 1 base at V and 7 bases at J, with 14 bases in the middle. This chain's CDR3 is CASSQVAGYRNSPLHF. The DNA for the CDR3 is TGTGCCAGCAGCCAAGTAGCCGGGTACCGAAATTCACCCCTCCACTTT.

The V and J genes are TRBV27 and TRBJ2-3; 9 nucleotides align to TRBD1. The V and J ends lost 5 bases and 1 base, in that order; junction bases with no gene match: 4. Germline V gene lookup returns CDR1 MNHEY and CDR2 SMNVEV (reference sequence). The CDR3 is made up of 15 amino acids. For the CDR3, the DNA is TGTGCCAGCAGTCCATGGACAGGGGGCACAGATACGCAGTATTTT. This sequence encodes CASSPWTGGTDTQYF.

This chain connects TRBV5-1 to TRBJ2-3, with D maybe TRBD2 (6 bases). V was pared by 3 bases and J by 2 bases, with 13 bases between. The CDR3 consists of 15 residues. The germline V gene has CDR1 SGHRS and CDR2 YFSETQ. CDR3 DNA: TGCGCCAGCAGCTCGGGACTGGTTATCACAGATACGCAGTATTTT. Translated: CASSSGLVITDTQYF.

The chain has TRBV18 and TRBJ2-5; D call uncertain. Per the germline V gene, CDR1 is KGHSH and CDR2 is LQKENI. The CDR3 covers 13 residues. Trimming took off 4 bases at V and 1 base at J, with 7 bases between the two ends. The CDR3 region has the DNA TGTGCCAGCTCACTCGTTTTCCAAGAGACCCAGTACTTC. Amino acid sequence: CASSLVFQETQYF.

The chain couples TRBV7-6 to TRBJ2-1; 14 bases fit TRBD2. Germline lookup yields CDR1 SGHVS and CDR2 FNYEAQ. CDR3 length: 17 amino acids. Germline trimming cut 3 bases from V and 6 bases from J; bases unmatched to any gene: 7. The CDR3 is CASSFPGLAGGVNEQFF. DNA for the CDR3: TGTGCCAGCAGCTTCCCAGGACTAGCGGGAGGAGTCAATGAGCAGTTCTTC.

The chain has TRBV5-4 and TRBJ1-6; the D is unclear. Trimming shortened V by 0 bases and J by 9 bases, and 13 bases separated the two germline ends. The germline V gene encodes CDR1 SGHNT and CDR2 YYREEE (reference sequence). The CDR3 is 15 residues long. In nucleotides, the CDR3 is TGTGCCAGCAGCTTGGAACAGCAAGTTGGTTCACCCCTCCACTTT. Translated: CASSLEQQVGSPLHF.

CDR3 loop: CASSLLSGSLSYEQYF. CDR3 sequence (DNA): TGTGCCAGCAGCCTCCTTAGCGGGTCACTTTCCTACGAGCAGTACTTC. This chain connects TRBV7-8 to TRBJ2-7, with TRBD2 matching over 7 bases. This CDR3 has 16 amino acids. V shed 5 bases and J 1 base; nucleotides not matched to a gene: 11. Germline V gene lookup returns CDR1 SGHVS and CDR2 FQNEAQ.

The rearrangement joins TRBV19 to TRBJ2-7; D is possibly TRBD2 (5 bases). Trimming shortened V by 5 bases and J by 3 bases, and 14 bases separated the two germline ends. Germline CDR1 is LNHDA and CDR2 is SQIVND (reference sequence). This CDR3 comprises 14 residues. For the CDR3, the DNA is TGTGCCAGTAGTCCTCTCGGGATCGTCTACGAGCAGTACTTC. This encodes CASSPLGIVYEQYF.

This chain uses TRBV19 with TRBJ1-5; 8 bases line up with TRBD1. Germline trimming cut 5 bases from V and 2 bases from J; bases unmatched to any gene: 8. Germline-derived CDR1 and CDR2 are LNHDA and SQIVND (reference sequence). The CDR3 totals 16 residues. The CDR3 DNA reads TGTGCCAGTAGTCCGCCGGGGGGACAGGGCAATCAGCCCCAGCATTTT. Its translation: CASSPPGGQGNQPQHF.

V gene TRBV28 combines with J gene TRBJ1-6; tentative D call: TRBD1 (6 bases). Germline values: CDR1 MDHEN, CDR2 SYDVKM. The CDR3 is 15 residues long. V lost 2 bases, J lost 9 bases, and 14 bases lay in between. The CDR3 DNA follows: TGTGCCAGCAGTTTAAGTGGGGGCAGAGGTTCACCCCTCCACTTT. It translates to CASSLSGGRGSPLHF.

The V gene is TRBV27, the J gene TRBJ1-6, with 9 positions matching TRBD1. The CDR3 consists of 15 residues. CDR1 and CDR2 from the germline V gene are MNHEY and SMNVEV (reference sequence). V lost 5 bases, J lost 9 bases, and 8 bases stayed unmatched. The CDR3 region is CASSGDRVLVSPLHF. The CDR3 DNA follows: TGTGCCAGCAGTGGGGACAGGGTGCTGGTTTCACCCCTCCACTTT.

This sequence joins TRBV18 and TRBJ2-1, with D possibly matching TRBD2 (7 bases). The CDR3 length is 15 residues. Trimming shortened V by 2 bases and J by 3 bases, and 11 bases separated the two germline ends. Germline V gives CDR1 KGHSH, CDR2 LQKENI. The CDR3 DNA reads as TGTGCCAGCTCACCAGGGGGGGCGATCTACAATGAGCAGTTCTTC. Translating gives CASSPGGAIYNEQFF. The variable domain in full, with the rest retrieved from reference TRBV18 and TRBJ2-1, is NAGVMQNPRHLVRRRGQEARLRCSPMKGHSHVYWYRQLPEEGLKFMVYLQKENIIDESGMPKERFSAEFPKEGPSILRIQQVVRGDSAAYFCASSPGGAIYNEQFFGPGTRLTVL.

This chain connects TRBV7-6 to TRBJ2-7, with a possible D match to TRBD1 (6 bases). The CDR3 contains 18 residues. Germline-derived CDR1 and CDR2 are SGHVS and FNYEAQ. Trimming took off 5 bases at V and 2 bases at J, with 25 bases between the two ends. The CDR3 is CASSRSLFRAGETYEQYF. CDR3 bases: TGTGCCAGCAGCCGCTCCTTATTCAGGGCAGGGGAGACCTACGAGCAGTACTTC.

CDR3 DNA sequence: TGCAGTGCCCCTCAAGAGAGAAAAGCTTTCTTT. The encoded protein is CSAPQERKAFF. The chain has TRBV20-1 and TRBJ1-1, with D hard to call. Trimming removed 6 bases from V and 9 bases from J, with 14 bases in between. This CDR3 is 11 amino acids long. Germline V CDR1 and CDR2: DFQATT, SNEGSKA (reference sequence).

The chain links TRBV11-2 to TRBJ2-2; 10 nucleotides line up with TRBD2. J lost 6 bases, V lost 2 bases, and 6 bases had no gene match. The CDR3 spans 16 residues. Germline V gene sequence: CDR1 SGHAT, CDR2 FQNNGV. The DNA for the CDR3 is TGTGCCAGCAGCTTACGACTAGCGGGTCGGGCCGGGGAGCTGTTTTTT. This sequence encodes CASSLRLAGRAGELFF.

V usage is TRBV7-2 and J usage is TRBJ2-7, with 10 bases lining up with TRBD2. This CDR3 is built from 15 residues. Germline V gene sequence: CDR1 SGHTA, CDR2 FQGNSA. The J segment lost 2 bases and the V segment lost 4 bases, leaving 5 bases of the junction unmatched. The CDR3 protein is CASSSRSGGAYEQYF. The CDR3 DNA sequence: TGTGCCAGCAGCTCTCGGAGCGGGGGGGCCTACGAGCAGTACTTC.

The V and J genes are TRBV6-6 and TRBJ1-2; tentative D call: TRBD1 (6 bases). Trimming stripped 0 bases from V and 2 bases from J, with 7 bases between. The germline gives CDR1 MNHNY, CDR2 SVGAGI (reference sequence). This CDR3 comprises 14 residues. CDR3 amino acids: CASSYSDRNYGYTF. Here the CDR3 DNA reads TGTGCCAGCAGTTACTCCGACAGGAACTATGGCTACACCTTC.

This chain uses TRBV5-1 with TRBJ2-7; TRBD2 matches 10 bases. Germline V gives CDR1 SGHRS, CDR2 YFSETQ. J was trimmed by 2 bases and V by 4 bases; bases with no gene match: 6. The length of the CDR3 is 15 residues. For the CDR3, the DNA is TGCGCCAGCAGCCCCTTGCTAGCGGGGGCCTACGAGCAGTACTTC. Its translation: CASSPLLAGAYEQYF.

This chain links TRBV18 with TRBJ2-3, with D tentatively TRBD2 (5 bases). The CDR3 has 12 residues. Germline V lookup: CDR1 KGHSH, CDR2 LQKENI. Trimming pared 3 bases from V and 8 bases from J, leaving 9 bases between. The CDR3: CASSPGESTQYF. CDR3 sequence (DNA): TGTGCCAGCTCACCTGGGGAGAGTACGCAGTATTTT.

The rearrangement joins TRBV27 to TRBJ1-5, with D hard to call. The length of the CDR3 is 13 residues. Trimming took off 3 bases at V and 3 bases at J, with 6 bases between the two ends. Germline CDR1 MNHEY, CDR2 SMNVEV (reference sequence). The CDR3 loop reads CASSFSSNQPQHF. DNA for the CDR3: TGTGCCAGCAGTTTTTCCTCCAATCAGCCCCAGCATTTT.